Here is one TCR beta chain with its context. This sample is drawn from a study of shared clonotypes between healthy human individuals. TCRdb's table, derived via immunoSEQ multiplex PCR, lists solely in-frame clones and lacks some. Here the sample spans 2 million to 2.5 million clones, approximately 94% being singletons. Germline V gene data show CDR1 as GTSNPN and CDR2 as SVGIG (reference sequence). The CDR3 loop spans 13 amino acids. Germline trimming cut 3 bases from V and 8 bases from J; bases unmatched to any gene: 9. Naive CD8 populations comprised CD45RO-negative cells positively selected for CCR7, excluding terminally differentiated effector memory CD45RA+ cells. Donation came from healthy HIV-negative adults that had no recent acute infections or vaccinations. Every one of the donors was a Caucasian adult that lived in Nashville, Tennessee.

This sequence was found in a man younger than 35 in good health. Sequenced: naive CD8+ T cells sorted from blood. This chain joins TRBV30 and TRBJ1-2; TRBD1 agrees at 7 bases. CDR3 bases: TGTGCCTGGAGCTTACTGACAGGGAGCGGCTACACCTTC. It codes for CAWSLLTGSGYTF.